One and the same sample provided the 25 T cell receptor beta chains below, sequenced in a study of blood T cell repertoires in COVID-19. TCRdb's table, derived via immunoSEQ multiplex PCR, lists solely in-frame clones and lacks some. The sample has around 100,000 clones; 70% to 90% are singletons. The sample taken for sequencing was peripheral blood. The receptors here all came from a woman aged 30 to 39 with acute or convalescent COVID-19.

The gene calls are TRBV27 and TRBJ2-5, with TRBD2 matching over 8 bases. Germline values: CDR1 MNHEY, CDR2 SMNVEV (reference sequence). This CDR3 comprises 16 residues. J lost 0 bases, V lost 5 bases, and 8 bases had no gene match. The CDR3 sequence is CASSTQRGIHQETQYF. Here the CDR3 DNA reads TGTGCCAGCAGTACCCAGCGGGGGATCCACCAAGAGACCCAGTACTTC.

The V call is TRBV7-3, the J call TRBJ2-3; no clear D gene. The CDR3 is 14 residues long. Germline V gives CDR1 SGHTA, CDR2 FQGTGA. The V and J ends lost 3 bases and 1 base respectively, with 8 bases between them. The CDR3 coding sequence is TGTGCCAGCAGCTTGCTTTCGGGCACAGATACGCAGTATTTT. Its protein is CASSLLSGTDTQYF.

In the case of this clone: This CDR3 is also generated by other DNA sequences in the sample. This chain joins TRBV7-9 and TRBJ1-1, with 7 bases aligning to TRBD1. The length of the CDR3 is 14 residues. V lost 2 bases to trimming and J lost 3 bases; unmatched junction nucleotides: 3. Germline V lookup: CDR1 SEHNR, CDR2 FQNEAQ (reference sequence). The CDR3 region is CASSLRQGDTEAFF. The CDR3 DNA reads TGTGCCAGCAGCTTAAGGCAGGGGGACACTGAAGCTTTCTTT.

In its sample, this clone was seen once. V and J are TRBV5-6 and TRBJ2-3; 7 bases match TRBD1. Germline V lookup: CDR1 SGHDT, CDR2 YYEEEE. V lost 1 base and J lost 4; bases outside the gene matches: 6. CDR3 length equals 15 residues. The CDR3 protein is CASSLSGQAADTQYF. The CDR3 bases are TGTGCCAGCAGCTTGTCAGGACAGGCGGCAGATACGCAGTATTTT.

This chain uses TRBV2 with TRBJ2-7, with TRBD1 identical over 7 bases. This CDR3 region has 15 residues. Losses at the gene ends were 4 bases for V and 3 bases for J; bases not matched to a gene: 9. CDR1 SNHLY and CDR2 FYNNEI come from the germline V gene. CDR3 protein: CASSGPGQRLYEQYF. The CDR3 nucleotides read TGTGCCAGCAGTGGTCCGGGACAGAGGCTCTACGAGCAGTACTTC.

This clone was found a few times. The genes are TRBV28 and TRBJ1-5; a weak D match, TRBD1 (6 bases). The CDR3 runs to 15 residues. Trimming removed 0 bases at V and 1 base at J, with 7 bases between. In germline, CDR1 is MDHEN, CDR2 SYDVKM. The CDR3 DNA sequence: TGTGCCAGCAGTTTATGGAGGGGGAGCAATCAGCCCCAGCATTTT. This translates into CASSLWRGSNQPQHF.

The CDR3 DNA reads as TGTGCCAGCAGTGTGAGACAGGGGGAAGGCAATGAGCAGTTCTTC. This gives the protein CASSVRQGEGNEQFF. The chain recombines TRBV2 with TRBJ2-1; 9 bases are a match to TRBD1. Germline CDR1 SNHLY, CDR2 FYNNEI. The CDR3 sequence is 15 residues long. Germline trimming cut 4 bases from V and 6 bases from J; bases unmatched to any gene: 7.

This rearrangement joins TRBV9 to TRBJ1-4; TRBD1 might be the D (5 bases). CDR1 and CDR2 (germline): SGDLS, YYNGEE. CDR3 size: 15 residues. Trimming removed 4 bases at V and 5 bases at J, with 15 bases between. The CDR3 sequence: CASSPSGGTNEKLFF. CDR3 nucleotides: TGTGCCAGCAGCCCTAGCGGGGGAACCAATGAAAAACTGTTTTTT.

The J gene is TRBJ1-2, the V gene TRBV2, with D unresolved. Germline CDR1 is SNHLY and CDR2 is FYNNEI. V was trimmed by 1 base and J by 4 bases, leaving 7 bases between them. The CDR3 totals 13 residues. The CDR3 reads CASSEGGSYGYTF. As DNA, the CDR3 is TGTGCCAGCAGTGAAGGAGGTTCCTATGGCTACACCTTC. Full variable domain (rest looked up from reference TRBV2 and TRBJ1-2): EPEVTQTPSHQVTQMGQEVILRCVPISNHLYFYWYRQILGQKVEFLVSFYNNEISEKSEIFDDQFSVERPDGSNFTLKIRSTKLEDSAMYFCASSEGGSYGYTFGSGTRLTVV.

The genes are TRBV13 and TRBJ2-7, with unresolved D. The CDR3 runs 14 residues. The V gene lost 5 bases and the J gene lost 0 bases, with 11 bases spanning the gap. Germline V CDR1 and CDR2: PRHDT, FYEKMQ (reference sequence). The CDR3, as DNA: TGTGCCAGCAGCCCCCGCGGCGTCTCCTACGAGCAGTACTTC. It codes for CASSPRGVSYEQYF.

This clone appeared a single time. This chain connects TRBV16 to TRBJ2-1; a weak D match, TRBD2 (6 bases). From germline, CDR1 is KGHSY and CDR2 FQNENV. This CDR3 has 15 residues. Between the trimmed V and J ends, which lost 1 base and 4 bases, there was a span of 11 bases. The CDR3 bases are TGTGCCAGCAGCCAATGGGGGGACGGGTACAATGAGCAGTTCTTC. Translated, it gives CASSQWGDGYNEQFF.

The CDR3 spells CASSPSRNSEQYF. In DNA, the CDR3 is TGTGCCAGCAGCCCCAGCAGGAATAGCGAGCAGTACTTC. The V gene is TRBV14, the J gene TRBJ2-7; no definite D call. Trimming removed 4 bases from V and 6 bases from J, with 13 bases in between. Germline V gives CDR1 SGHDN, CDR2 FVKESK. CDR3 size: 13 residues.

The V and J genes are TRBV5-1 and TRBJ1-2, with 9 nucleotides matching TRBD1. The CDR3 covers 15 residues. The germline V gene encodes CDR1 SGHRS and CDR2 YFSETQ. The V gene end was trimmed by 1 base and the J gene end by 2 bases; junction bases not matched to a gene: 3. This chain's CDR3 is CASSLPGTGNYGYTF. CDR3 DNA: TGCGCCAGCAGCTTGCCCGGGACAGGGAACTATGGCTACACCTTC.

The rearrangement links TRBV2 to TRBJ2-1; D might be TRBD1 (6 bases). Deletions cut 11 bases from V and 3 bases from J, with 11 bases between. The germline V gene has CDR1 SNHLY and CDR2 FYNNEI. The CDR3 contains 12 residues. Here the CDR3 DNA reads TGTGCCGGGCAGGACAGCTACAATGAGCAGTTCTTC. Its protein is CAGQDSYNEQFF.

The V call is TRBV10-3, the J call TRBJ1-1, with 9 positions matching TRBD1. The J segment lost 5 bases and the V segment lost 6 bases, leaving 4 bases of the junction unmatched. Germline CDR1 ENHRY, CDR2 SYGVKD. The CDR3 extends over 13 amino acids. The chain's CDR3 is CAIRGTGTTEAFF. In nucleotides, the CDR3 is TGTGCCATCAGAGGGACAGGGACGACTGAAGCTTTCTTT.

The chain employs TRBV10-3 and TRBJ2-3, with 9 bases fitting TRBD2. Germline V lookup: CDR1 ENHRY, CDR2 SYGVKD. V trimming: 7 bases; J trimming: 4 bases; junction bases outside the gene matches: 9. The CDR3 contains 15 residues. The DNA of the CDR3 is TGTGCCATCAAGGTGGAGCGGGGGGCCCCAGATACGCAGTATTTT. It encodes CAIKVERGAPDTQYF.

The chain carries TRBV19 and TRBJ1-6; TRBD1 is a possible D gene (5 bases). The CDR3 sequence is 19 residues long. CDR1 and CDR2 from the germline V gene are LNHDA and SQIVND (reference sequence). V lost 0 bases to trimming and J lost 0 bases, with 15 bases between them. The CDR3 nucleotides read TGTGCCAGTAGTATAGAGGCCGACAGAGGCTTCTCCTATAATTCACCCCTCCACTTT. Its translation: CASSIEADRGFSYNSPLHF.

This chain joins TRBV11-3 and TRBJ2-2; 10 bases are shared with TRBD2. V lost 4 bases and J lost 6; bases outside the gene matches: 5. Germline CDR1 and CDR2: SGHNT and YENEEA. The CDR3 length is 15 residues. The CDR3, as DNA: TGTGCCAGCAGCTCAGCGGGGGGGCCGTCCGGGGAGCTGTTTTTT. Encoded protein: CASSSAGGPSGELFF.

Only a few counts were recorded for this clone. This rearrangement joins TRBV7-3 to TRBJ2-2; no firm D call. The CDR3 spans 15 residues. V was trimmed by 5 bases and J by 1 base, leaving 11 bases between them. Germline V gene sequence: CDR1 SGHTA, CDR2 FQGTGA. The CDR3 loop is CASSRERQNTGELFF. CDR3 bases: TGTGCCAGCAGCCGCGAGAGACAGAACACCGGGGAGCTGTTTTTT.

V and J are TRBV13 and TRBJ2-2, with unresolved D. V shed 5 bases and J shed 3 bases, with 19 bases lying between them. This CDR3 has 17 amino acids. CDR1 and CDR2 from the germline V gene are PRHDT and FYEKMQ (reference sequence). The CDR3 is CASSPPPPDADTGELFF. CDR3 nucleotides: TGTGCCAGCAGCCCACCCCCACCCGACGCGGACACCGGGGAGCTGTTTTTT.

The chain joins TRBV29-1 to TRBJ2-3; tentatively, D is TRBD1 (5 bases). Trimming removed 4 bases at V and 0 bases at J, with 11 bases between. CDR1 is SQVTM, CDR2 ANQGSEA, per germline. The CDR3 runs 14 residues. The CDR3 protein is CSVASGYSTDTQYF. CDR3 DNA sequence: TGCAGCGTTGCATCAGGGTACAGCACAGATACGCAGTATTTT.

The chain is built from TRBV5-6 and TRBJ1-1; 11 bases are shared with TRBD1. CDR1 and CDR2 from the germline V gene are SGHDT and YYEEEE. Unmatched junction bases numbered 7, after V lost 2 bases and J lost 4 bases. The length of the CDR3 is 16 residues. The CDR3 region is CASSFGTGGVGTEAFF. In nucleotides, the CDR3 is TGTGCCAGCAGCTTCGGGACAGGGGGAGTAGGCACTGAAGCTTTCTTT.

This sequence joins TRBV11-2 and TRBJ1-2; possibly TRBD1 for D (5 bases). This CDR3 is 16 amino acids long. Trimming left V 3 bases short and J 1 base short, with 15 bases between. The germline gives CDR1 SGHAT, CDR2 FQNNGV. CDR3 sequence reads: CASSFPGREGNYGYTF. CDR3 DNA: TGTGCCAGCAGCTTTCCGGGACGGGAGGGTAACTATGGCTACACCTTC.

The chain combines TRBV6-5 with TRBJ1-3; D is perhaps TRBD1 (5 bases). This CDR3 is built from 16 residues. From germline, CDR1 is MNHEY and CDR2 SVGAGI. The V end lost 0 bases, the J end lost 2 bases, and 11 bases lay between the germline ends. The CDR3 here is CASSYSNQGPGNTIYF. In DNA form, the CDR3 reads TGTGCCAGCAGTTACTCGAACCAGGGTCCTGGAAACACCATATATTTT.

The table lists this clone with a few counts. V is TRBV5-6 and J is TRBJ2-2; unclear D gene. Germline assignment: CDR1 SGHDT and CDR2 YYEEEE. CDR3 size: 13 residues. The V gene lost 2 bases and the J gene lost 4 bases, with 6 bases spanning the gap. CDR3 nucleotide sequence: TGTGCCAGCAGCTTAACTGGCACCGGGGAGCTGTTTTTT. Translated, it gives CASSLTGTGELFF.